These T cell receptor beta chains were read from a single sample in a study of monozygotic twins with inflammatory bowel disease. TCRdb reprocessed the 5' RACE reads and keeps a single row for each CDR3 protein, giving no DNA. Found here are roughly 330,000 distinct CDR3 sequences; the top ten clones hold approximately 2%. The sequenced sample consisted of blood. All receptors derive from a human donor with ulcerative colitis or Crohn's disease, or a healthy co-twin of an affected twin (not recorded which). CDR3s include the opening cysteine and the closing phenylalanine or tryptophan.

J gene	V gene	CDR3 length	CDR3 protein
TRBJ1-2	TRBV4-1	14	CASSQDPGTTGYTF
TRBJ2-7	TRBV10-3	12	CAISDVDFEQYF
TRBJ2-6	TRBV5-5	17	CASSKTTGSSGANVLTF
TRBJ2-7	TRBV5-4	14	CASSSQQGIHEQYF
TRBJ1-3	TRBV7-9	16	CASSLGGQKGGNTIYF
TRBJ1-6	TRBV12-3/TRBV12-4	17	CASSFNKANGYNSPLHF
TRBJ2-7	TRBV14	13	CASSQGGPLSQYF
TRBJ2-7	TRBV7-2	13	CASSVVGGNEQYF
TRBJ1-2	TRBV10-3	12	CAISEWASGYTF
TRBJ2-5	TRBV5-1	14	CASSLTTNQETQYF
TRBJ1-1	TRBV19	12	CASRGQDTEAFF
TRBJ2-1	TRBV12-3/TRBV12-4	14	CASSGGGPTNEQFF
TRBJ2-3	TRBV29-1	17	CSVETSGRSPSTDTQYF
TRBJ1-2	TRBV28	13	CASSYGTAYGYTF
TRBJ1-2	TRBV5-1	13	CASSSQGSHGYTF
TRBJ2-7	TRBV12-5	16	CASGSLQGTGLYEQYF
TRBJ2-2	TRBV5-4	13	CASSQQGVGELFF
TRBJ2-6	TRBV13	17	CASSLRDFFSGANVLTF
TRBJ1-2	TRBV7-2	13	CASSSGTGFGYTF
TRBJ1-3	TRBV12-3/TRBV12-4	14	CASSFRGAGNTIYF
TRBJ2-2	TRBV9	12	CASSLRSGELFF
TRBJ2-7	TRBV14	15	CASSPGEGRPYEQYF
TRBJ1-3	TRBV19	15	CASRRRRTAGNTIYF
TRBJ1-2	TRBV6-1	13	CASSGDSNYGYTF
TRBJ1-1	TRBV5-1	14	CASSQDSQGTEAFF
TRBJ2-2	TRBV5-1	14	CASSLKGVGGELFF
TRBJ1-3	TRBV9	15	CASSPQVAAGNTIYF
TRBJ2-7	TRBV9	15	CASSMTGEGTSEQYF
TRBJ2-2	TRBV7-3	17	CASSPTGLVANGGELFF
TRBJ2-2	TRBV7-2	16	CASSQRVTQNTGELFF